The TCR beta chain described here comes from a study of Graves' ophthalmopathy and Graves' hyperthyroidism. Whole-study findings and limits: Ophthalmopathy versus stable hyperthyroidism: 13-signature model gave around 86% sensitivity, 70% to 83% specificity.

Investigators amplified TCR beta CDR3 regions from RNA transcripts. HTBI-primed RT-PCR formed the first round, and a multiplex PCR formed the second. Using its own MiXCR run on the multiplex PCR reads, TCRdb lists one record per CDR3 protein. This repertoire shows some 350,000 distinct CDR3 sequences, about a sixth found once; its top ten account for approximately 2.4%. Many counts were recorded for this clonotype. The antigen remains unidentified. The CDR3 is 16 amino acids. Trimming stripped 0 bases from V and 2 bases from J, with 9 bases between. Germline V lookup: CDR1 SGHRS, CDR2 YFSETQ. This chain uses TRBV5-1 with TRBJ2-6; no reliable D call. This TCR was sampled from an adult woman with stable Graves' hyperthyroidism. The source material was peripheral blood. The DNA for the CDR3 is TGCGCCAGCAGCTTGGTTACGGGTGCTGGGGCCAACGTCCTGACTTTC. Residues: CASSLVTGAGANVLTF.